This T cell receptor beta chain was documented in a study of regulatory T cells in long-lasting Graves disease. As to this clonotype: Its antigen is currently unknown.

Time point given: newly diagnosed GD, antithyroid drugs for less than 3 months. After RNA was extracted from PBMCs, the TCR library was made from it. Whole-study results and caveats: Possibly, accuracy suffered from the small sample size.

Sequencing libraries for TCR beta were prepared with iRepertoire HTBI primers and Arm-PCR of CDR3 regions. TCRdb fed the multiplex PCR reads into MiXCR, producing one record per CDR3 protein. Altogether just over 600,000 distinct CDR3 sequences are present, around 15% being singletons, with the ten largest covering about 20%. These sequences were also reported in another study, on T cells in Graves' hyperthyroidism and ophthalmopathy.

This TCR came from a woman aged 25 to 39 with Graves disease. Source: peripheral blood mononuclear cells (PBMCs), taken at new diagnosis, from a patient treated with antithyroid drugs.

The CDR3 DNA sequence: TGCAGTGCTAGAGATCCCCATTCCTACGAGCAGTACTTC. It codes for CSARDPHSYEQYF. V usage is TRBV20-1 and J usage is TRBJ2-7; D is unclear. Germline assignment: CDR1 DFQATT and CDR2 SNEGSKA (reference sequence). The CDR3 length is 13 residues. The V end lost 0 bases, the J end lost 1 base, and 7 bases lay between the germline ends.